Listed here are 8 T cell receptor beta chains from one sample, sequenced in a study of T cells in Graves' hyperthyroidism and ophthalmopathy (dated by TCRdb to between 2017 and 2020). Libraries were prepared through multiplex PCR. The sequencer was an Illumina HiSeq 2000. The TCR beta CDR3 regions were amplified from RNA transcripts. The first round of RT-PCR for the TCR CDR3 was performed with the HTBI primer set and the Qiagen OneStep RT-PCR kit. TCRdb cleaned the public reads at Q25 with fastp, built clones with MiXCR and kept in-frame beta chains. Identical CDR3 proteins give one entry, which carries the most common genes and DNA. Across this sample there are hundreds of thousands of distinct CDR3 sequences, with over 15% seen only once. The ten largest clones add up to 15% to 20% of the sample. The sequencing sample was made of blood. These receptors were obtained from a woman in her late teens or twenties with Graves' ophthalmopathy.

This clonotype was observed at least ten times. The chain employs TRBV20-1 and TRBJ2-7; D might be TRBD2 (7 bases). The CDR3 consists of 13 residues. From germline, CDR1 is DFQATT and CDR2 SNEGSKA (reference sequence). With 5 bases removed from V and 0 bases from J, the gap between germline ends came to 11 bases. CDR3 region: CSAWGGPSYEQYF. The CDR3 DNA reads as TGCAGTGCTTGGGGGGGGCCCTCCTACGAGCAGTACTTC.

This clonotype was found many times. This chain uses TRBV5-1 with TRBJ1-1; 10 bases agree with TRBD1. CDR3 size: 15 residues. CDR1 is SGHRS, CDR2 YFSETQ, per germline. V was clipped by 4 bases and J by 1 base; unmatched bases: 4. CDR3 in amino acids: CASSQGQGKNTEAFF. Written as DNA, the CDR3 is TGCGCCAGCAGCCAGGGACAGGGGAAGAACACTGAAGCTTTCTTT. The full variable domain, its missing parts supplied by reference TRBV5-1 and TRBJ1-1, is KAGVTQTPRYLIKTRGQQVTLSCSPISGHRSVSWYQQTPGQGLQFLFEYFSETQRNKGNFPGRFSGRQFSNSRSEMNVSTLELGDSALYLCASSQGQGKNTEAFFGQGTRLTVV.

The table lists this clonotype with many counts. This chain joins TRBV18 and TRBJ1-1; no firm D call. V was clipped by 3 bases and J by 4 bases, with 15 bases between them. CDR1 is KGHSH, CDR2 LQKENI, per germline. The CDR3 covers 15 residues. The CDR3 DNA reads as TGTGCCAGCTCACCTGCATTTAGGGTTGGCACTGAAGCTTTCTTT. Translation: CASSPAFRVGTEAFF.

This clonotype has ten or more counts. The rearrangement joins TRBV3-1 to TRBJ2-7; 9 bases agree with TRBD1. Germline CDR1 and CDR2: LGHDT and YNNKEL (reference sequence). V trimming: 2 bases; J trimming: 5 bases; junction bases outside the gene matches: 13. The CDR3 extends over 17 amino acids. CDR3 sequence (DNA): TGTGCCAGCAGCCAAAGACTCACCGGGACAGGGAGGGACGAGCAGTACTTC. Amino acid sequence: CASSQRLTGTGRDEQYF.

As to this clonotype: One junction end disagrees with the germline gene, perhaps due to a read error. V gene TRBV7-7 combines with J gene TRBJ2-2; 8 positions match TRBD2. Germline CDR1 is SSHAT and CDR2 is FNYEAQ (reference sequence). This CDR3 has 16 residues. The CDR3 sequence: CASSQGLAGTTGELFF. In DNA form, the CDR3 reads TGTGCTAGCAGCCAGGGGTTAGCGGGAACCACCGGGGAGCTGTTTTTT.

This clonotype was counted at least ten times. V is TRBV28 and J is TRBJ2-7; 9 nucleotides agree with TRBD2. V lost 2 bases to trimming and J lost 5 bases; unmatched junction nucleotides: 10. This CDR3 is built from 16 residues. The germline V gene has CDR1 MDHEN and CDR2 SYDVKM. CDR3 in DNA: TGTGCCAGCAGTTTAACGACCCTAGCGGGGAAGGACGAGCAGTACTTC. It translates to CASSLTTLAGKDEQYF.

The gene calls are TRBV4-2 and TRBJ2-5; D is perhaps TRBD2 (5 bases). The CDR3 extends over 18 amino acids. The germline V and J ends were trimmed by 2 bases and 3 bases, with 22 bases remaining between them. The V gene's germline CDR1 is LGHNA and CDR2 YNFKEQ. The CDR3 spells CASSQFKGVARPEETQYF. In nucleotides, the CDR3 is TGTGCCAGCAGCCAATTTAAGGGAGTAGCGAGGCCCGAAGAGACCCAGTACTTC.

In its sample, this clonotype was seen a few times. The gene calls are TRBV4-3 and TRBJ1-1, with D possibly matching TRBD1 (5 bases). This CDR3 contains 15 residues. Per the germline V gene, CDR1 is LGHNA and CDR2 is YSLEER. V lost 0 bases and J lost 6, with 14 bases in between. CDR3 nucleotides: TGCGCCAGCAGCCAAGATATGAGGGGCGTCCCTGAAGCTTTCTTT. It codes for CASSQDMRGVPEAFF.